One and the same sample provided the 17 T cell receptor beta chains below, sequenced in a study of CD8 T cells in Susac syndrome. It was with random hexamers that about 0.45 to 1 ug RNA was reverse transcribed. TCRdb reanalysed the immunoSEQ multiplex PCR reads using MiXCR and keeps one entry per CDR3 protein. The profile shows under 200,000 distinct CDR3 sequences, 94% of them singletons. Source material: CD4+ T cells from PBMCs. All receptors derive from a human donor with Susac syndrome.

This clonotype has only a few counts. One end of the junction is discordant with germline, which a read error may explain. The chain is built from TRBV7-2 and TRBJ2-7, with D hard to call. CDR3 size: 13 residues. Germline CDR1 SGHTA, CDR2 FQGNSA. The chain's CDR3 is CASSLGRAYEQYF. CDR3 nucleotide sequence: TGTGCCAGCAGTTTAGGCAGAGCCTACGAGCAGTACTTC.

In DNA form, the CDR3 reads TGCGCCAGCAGCCAAAGACCACATCAGCCCCAGCATTTT. Its protein product is CASSQRPHQPQHF. The chain carries TRBV4-3 and TRBJ1-5; D is unresolved. Trimming removed 2 bases at V and 5 bases at J, with 7 bases between. Germline CDR1 reads LGHNA; CDR2 reads YSLEER. This CDR3 has 13 residues.

This chain joins TRBV3-1 and TRBJ2-1; a weak D match, TRBD2 (6 bases). Germline CDR1 is LGHDT and CDR2 is YNNKEL (reference sequence). The CDR3 loop spans 14 amino acids. Trimming stripped 2 bases from V and 7 bases from J, with 12 bases between. This CDR3 reads CASSQQIAVNEQFF. The CDR3 DNA sequence: TGTGCCAGCAGCCAACAAATAGCGGTTAATGAGCAGTTCTTC.

The chain employs TRBV27 and TRBJ2-1; 7 nucleotides agree with TRBD1. With 10 bases clipped from V and 8 bases from J, the junction kept 5 bases outside the gene matches. Germline V CDR1 and CDR2: MNHEY, SMNVEV (reference sequence). The CDR3 sequence is 11 residues long. The CDR3: CATRGGHEQFF. CDR3 nucleotides: TGTGCCACCCGAGGGGGCCATGAGCAGTTCTTC.

The table lists this clonotype with a count of one. The CDR3 loop reads CASSPGQQGGEQFF. CDR3 nucleotide sequence: TGTGCCAGTTCCCCGGGACAGCAGGGTGGGGAGCAGTTCTTC. The V and J genes are TRBV7-9 and TRBJ2-1; 7 nucleotides line up with TRBD1. V was clipped by 9 bases and J by 10 bases; unmatched bases: 15. The germline gives CDR1 SEHNR, CDR2 FQNEAQ (reference sequence). The CDR3 loop spans 14 amino acids.

The chain is built from TRBV7-2 and TRBJ1-2; D unclear. The V end was cut by 8 bases, the J end by 4 bases, with 20 bases between. The CDR3 loop spans 15 amino acids. Germline V lookup: CDR1 SGHTA, CDR2 FQGNSA. CDR3 in amino acids: CASSTPRGVSYGYTF. CDR3 sequence (DNA): TGTGCCAGCTCTACTCCCCGGGGAGTTAGCTATGGCTACACCTTC.

The chain uses TRBV19 and TRBJ2-7; D not certain. Germline V gives CDR1 LNHDA, CDR2 SQIVND (reference sequence). V was cut by 1 base and J by 0 bases, with 7 bases left in between. CDR3 length: 14 residues. Written as DNA, the CDR3 is TGTGCCAGTAGTATAGCACAAAACTCCTACGAGCAGTACTTC. This sequence encodes CASSIAQNSYEQYF. The whole variable domain, remainder taken from reference TRBV19 and TRBJ2-7, is DGGITQSPKYLFRKEGQNVTLSCEQNLNHDAMYWYRQDPGQGLRLIYYSQIVNDFQKGDIAEGYSVSREKKESFPLTVTSAQKNPTAFYLCASSIAQNSYEQYFGPGTRLTVT.

The genes are TRBV6-5 and TRBJ1-2; 7 nucleotides agree with TRBD1. The CDR3 loop spans 16 amino acids. V lost 2 bases and J lost 0; bases outside the gene matches: 6. Germline V CDR1 and CDR2: MNHEY, SVGAGI. DNA for the CDR3: TGTGCCAGCAGTTACCTATGGGACAGAGCTAACTATGGCTACACCTTC. Translating gives CASSYLWDRANYGYTF.

This clonotype showed up just once. The chain combines TRBV5-4 with TRBJ2-1; tentatively, D is TRBD1 (5 bases). Trimming removed 1 base from V and 0 bases from J, with 14 bases in between. The CDR3 consists of 17 residues. The germline gives CDR1 SGHNT, CDR2 YYREEE (reference sequence). Here the CDR3 DNA reads TGTGCCAGCAGCTTGCGTGGCGGCAGGGCCTCCTACAATGAGCAGTTCTTC. The encoded protein is CASSLRGGRASYNEQFF.

The chain uses TRBV9 and TRBJ1-2; 7 bases fit TRBD1. Germline V lookup: CDR1 SGDLS, CDR2 YYNGEE. The CDR3 is made up of 14 amino acids. The V gene end was trimmed by 6 bases and the J gene end by 1 base; junction bases not matched to a gene: 6. CDR3 sequence: CASTRQGLNYGYTF. The CDR3 DNA is TGTGCCAGCACCCGACAGGGCCTTAACTATGGCTACACCTTC.

The V and J genes are TRBV6-6 and TRBJ2-2; D is ambiguous. The germline V gene has CDR1 MNHNY and CDR2 SVGAGI (reference sequence). V lost 6 bases, J lost 5 bases, and 10 bases lay in between. This CDR3 comprises 13 residues. The CDR3 bases are TGTGCCAGCAGGGCGACTTGGACCGGGGAGCTGTTTTTT. It translates to CASRATWTGELFF.

The J gene is TRBJ2-2, the V gene TRBV4-3; D could derive from TRBD1 or TRBD2 (6 bases each). Germline loops: CDR1 LGHNA, CDR2 YSLEER. V dropped 1 base and J dropped 4 bases, with 13 bases sitting between them. The CDR3 loop spans 16 amino acids. The CDR3 loop reads CASSQVPGAGTGELFF. The CDR3 DNA reads TGCGCCAGCAGCCAAGTACCGGGGGCAGGCACCGGGGAGCTGTTTTTT.

The genes are TRBV12-3 or TRBV12-4 and TRBJ1-2, with TRBD1 identical over 9 bases. The ends lost 5 bases at V and 8 bases at J; junction bases unmatched: 15. The CDR3 has 16 amino acids. In nucleotides, the CDR3 is TGTGCCAGCAGTCAGACCGGGACAGGGAGGGTAGAGGGCTACACCTTC. It yields the protein CASSQTGTGRVEGYTF.

The chain employs TRBV27 and TRBJ1-6; no definite D call. Germline loops: CDR1 MNHEY, CDR2 SMNVEV (reference sequence). This CDR3 contains 13 residues. V lost 2 bases to trimming and J lost 9 bases, with 8 bases between them. The CDR3: CASSLEGRSPLHF. CDR3 in DNA: TGTGCCAGCAGTTTAGAAGGCCGTTCACCCCTCCACTTT.

V is TRBV7-2 and J is TRBJ2-1; D might be TRBD2 (6 bases). This CDR3 comprises 16 residues. The ends were cut back, 2 bases at V and 5 bases at J, with 16 bases in the middle. Looked up from germline, CDR1 is SGHTA and CDR2 is FQGNSA. CDR3 loop: CASSLFASGRNNEQFF. In DNA, the CDR3 is TGTGCCAGCAGCTTATTCGCTTCCGGGAGAAACAATGAGCAGTTCTTC.

V gene TRBV20-1 combines with J gene TRBJ2-1, with D uncertain. CDR1 DFQATT and CDR2 SNEGSKA come from the germline V gene (reference sequence). This CDR3 is 11 amino acids long. V dropped 3 bases and J dropped 9 bases, with 9 bases sitting between them. DNA of the CDR3: TGCAGTGCTAGGACGAGGTTTGAGCAGTTCTTC. Encoded protein: CSARTRFEQFF.

This chain links TRBV4-3 with TRBJ2-3, with D possibly matching TRBD1 (5 bases). Germline-derived CDR1 and CDR2 are LGHNA and YSLEER. Trimming removed 1 base at V and 6 bases at J, with 17 bases between. This CDR3 region has 16 residues. The CDR3 nucleotides are TGCGCCAGCAGCCAAGGACGCACTGGGGCCCGCGATACGCAGTATTTT. Translated: CASSQGRTGARDTQYF.